A selection of T cell receptor beta chains follows, all from one sample in a study of radiotherapy plus CTLA-4 blockade in lung cancer. Sequencing was performed with immunoSEQ multiplex PCR; in TCRdb, only in-frame clones are kept and a portion is missing. The sample comprises 90,000 to 100,000 clones, roughly 79% of which are singletons, and around 2.7% rests with the top ten. The specimen comprised peripheral blood, sampled from a patient treated with radiotherapy plus ipilimumab. The receptors shown here come from a human donor with non-small cell lung cancer who had a partial response to radiotherapy plus ipilimumab. Some clones in this sample may be carry-over from other donors' samples. The CDR3 runs from the conserved cysteine through the conserved F or W. The D gene is left open where the match is weak. Where a row states a size, it is once, few, many or the class of an expanded clone; other rows omit it.

j_call | v_call | d_call | clone_size | cdr3_aa | cdr3_nt
TRBJ2-1 | TRBV7-2 | . | . | CASSLGASPYNEQFF | TGTGCCAGCAGCCTAGGGGCCTCCCCCTACAATGAGCAGTTCTTC
TRBJ1-1 | TRBV7-3 | . | . | CASSLKDRMNTEAFF | TGTGCCAGCAGCCTTAAAGACAGGATGAACACTGAAGCTTTCTTT
TRBJ1-1 | TRBV5-1 | . | . | CASRLREGRGGSEAFF | TGCGCCAGCAGACTCAGGGAGGGGCGTGGGGGGTCTGAAGCTTTCTTT
TRBJ2-5 | TRBV6-5 | TRBD2 | once | CASSPGGSGRETQYF | TGTGCCAGCAGTCCCGGGGGTAGCGGGCGGGAGACCCAGTACTTC
TRBJ2-1 | TRBV5-1 | . | . | CASSLDAGNNEQFF | TGCGCCAGCAGCTTGGATGCCGGTAACAATGAGCAGTTCTTC
TRBJ2-2 | TRBV20-1 | . | . | CSASLNWLFF | TGCAGTGCTAGTTTAAATTGGCTGTTTTTT
TRBJ2-5 | TRBV18 | . | . | CASSPSYQETQYF | TGTGCCAGCTCACCCTCGTACCAAGAGACCCAGTACTTC
TRBJ1-2 | TRBV7-9 | . | . | CASSLEGRDYGYTF | TGTGCCAGCAGCTTAGAGGGCAGGGACTATGGCTACACCTTC
TRBJ1-4 | TRBV6-5 | . | few | CASSSTGGTNEKLFF | TGTGCCAGCAGTTCTACGGGTGGGACTAATGAAAAACTGTTTTTT
TRBJ2-7 | TRBV4-2 | TRBD1 | . | CASSHGQGLSYEQYF | TGTGCCAGCAGCCATGGACAGGGCCTCTCCTACGAGCAGTACTTC
TRBJ1-5 | TRBV30 | . | . | CAWKGRDNQPQHF | TGTGCCTGGAAGGGCAGGGACAATCAGCCCCAGCATTTT
TRBJ1-2 | TRBV28 | . | few | CAVTANYGYTF | TGTGCAGTGACAGCTAACTATGGCTACACCTTC
TRBJ2-5 | TRBV21-1 | . | . | CASTHDRCETQYF | TGTGCCAGCACCCATGACAGGTGTGAGACCCAGTACTTC
TRBJ2-1 | TRBV27 | TRBD2 | . | CASSRLAPSSYNEQFF | TGTGCCAGCAGCCGACTAGCGCCAAGCTCCTACAATGAGCAGTTCTTC
TRBJ2-1 | TRBV19 | . | . | CASSEAVGNEQFF | TGTGCCAGTAGTGAGGCAGTTGGCAATGAGCAGTTCTTC
TRBJ1-1 | TRBV18 | . | . | CASSEVREGGAFF | TGTGCCAGCTCAGAGGTCAGAGAGGGCGGAGCTTTCTTT